Listed below are T cell receptor beta chains from one sample, sequenced in a study of neoadjuvant nivolumab and ipilimumab in lung cancer. The data were produced by immunoSEQ multiplex PCR, yet TCRdb's version contains in-frame clones alone and is incomplete. The sample has about 38,000 clones, 85% to 90% seen once; the top ten hold approximately 3.4%. Sequenced material: peripheral blood, taken before neoadjuvant nivolumab, alone or with ipilimumab. All receptors come from an adult with non-small cell lung cancer. CDR3s include the opening cysteine and the closing phenylalanine or tryptophan. The order of the fields is clone size, V gene, J gene, D gene, CDR3 DNA, CDR3 protein. The D gene is left open where the match is weak. Clone size is shown for a subset of rows, as once, few, many or a class of expanded clone.

>once|TRBV7-9|TRBJ2-7|.
TGTGCCAGCAGCTTTACGCAGAGTTACGAGCAGTACTTC
CASSFTQSYEQYF
>.|TRBV27|TRBJ2-1|TRBD1
TGTGCCAGCAGTTCCGGACAGGGGGGGTACTACAATGAGCAGTTCTTC
CASSSGQGGYYNEQFF
>.|TRBV6-6|TRBJ2-2|.
TGTGCCAGCAGTAAGGAGGGGGGCGCGAACACCGGGGAGCTGTTTTTT
CASSKEGGANTGELFF
>once|TRBV2|TRBJ1-3|.
TGTGCCAGCAGTCCAGACATGATCATATATTTT
CASSPDMIIYF
>.|TRBV5-1|TRBJ2-7|.
TGCGCCAGCAGCGCGGCATCCTACGAGCAGTACTTC
CASSAASYEQYF
>.|TRBV4-3|TRBJ1-2|.
TGCGCCAGCAGCCAAGTAAAGGACAGCGCTTACTATGGCTACACCTTC
CASSQVKDSAYYGYTF
>.|TRBV6-6|TRBJ1-5|.
TGTGCCAGCAGTTTAGGGAGTCAGCCCCAGCATTTT
CASSLGSQPQHF
>.|TRBV7-2|TRBJ1-1|.
TGTGCCAGCAGCTTCGATGCCTGGGGGAACACTGAAGCTTTCTTT
CASSFDAWGNTEAFF
>.|TRBV6-5|TRBJ2-1|TRBD1
TGTGCCAGCAGTTACTCGTGGGGGACAGTTCCTCTCTTC
CASSYSWGTVPLF
>.|TRBV30|TRBJ2-1|.
TGTAGTCCTAATGAGCAGTTCTTC
CSPNEQFF
>.|TRBV5-4|TRBJ2-3|TRBD2
TGTGCCAGCAGCTTGAACACGGGGGGAACAGATACGCAGTATTTT
CASSLNTGGTDTQYF
>few|TRBV2|TRBJ1-5|.
TGTGCCAGCAGTGAGGACACGGTCAATCAGCCCCAGCATTTT
CASSEDTVNQPQHF
>.|TRBV28|TRBJ2-2|.
TGTGCCAGCAGTTTAGAGAGGCCAGACACCGGGGAGCTGTTTTTT
CASSLERPDTGELFF
>.|TRBV4-2|TRBJ1-5|.
TGTGCCAGCAGCCAAGATTGGACTGGAGCGGTGGCCCAGCATTTT
CASSQDWTGAVAQHF
>.|TRBV29-1|TRBJ1-2|.
TGCAGCGGCGAGTCAGGGGCAGGAGGCTACACCTTC
CSGESGAGGYTF
>few|TRBV27|TRBJ1-5|TRBD1
TGTGCCAGCAGTCCTCGGACAGGGGTCAATCAGCCCCAGCATTTT
CASSPRTGVNQPQHF
>.|TRBV9|TRBJ2-7|.
TGTGCCAGCAGCGCCTGGGACTCGCTAGCGTCCGAGCAGTACTTC
CASSAWDSLASEQYF
>.|TRBV19|TRBJ2-6|.
TGTGCCGGATCAAAGAGCTCTGGGGCCAACGTCCTGACTTTC
CAGSKSSGANVLTF
>.|TRBV5-4|TRBJ2-2|TRBD1
TGTGCCAGCAGCCTTAACAGGGGGAGTACCGGGGAGCTGTTTTTT
CASSLNRGSTGELFF
>.|TRBV9|TRBJ2-2|TRBD2
TGTGCCAGCAGCGTAGGGACTAGGGCGAACACCGGGGAGCTGTTTTTT
CASSVGTRANTGELFF
>.|TRBV6-5|TRBJ1-2|.
TGTGCCAGCAGGGTAGGGAACTATGGCTACACCTTC
CASRVGNYGYTF
>.|TRBV5-1|TRBJ2-7|.
TGCGCCAGCAGCTTGAACCACGAGCAGTACTTC
CASSLNHEQYF
>.|TRBV5-5|TRBJ1-5|.
TGTGCCAGCAGCTTTGTGGGGGTAGGTCAGCCCCAGCATTTT
CASSFVGVGQPQHF
>.|TRBV29-1|TRBJ1-5|.
TGCAGCGTTCTCCCAGGGTGGAATCAGCCCCAGCATTTT
CSVLPGWNQPQHF
>.|TRBV6-5|TRBJ2-3|TRBD1
TGTGCCAGCAGTTTGGACAGGGGGCCTGATACGCAGTATTTT
CASSLDRGPDTQYF
>.|TRBV2|TRBJ2-3|TRBD2
TGTGCCAGCAGTTCGCGGGGCGGGAGGTACACAGATACGCAGTATTTT
CASSSRGGRYTDTQYF
>.|TRBV29-1|TRBJ2-7|.
TGCAGCGTTGAAGATCAGTGGGCCCCTTACGAGCAGTACTTC
CSVEDQWAPYEQYF
>.|TRBV11-2|TRBJ1-5|.
TGTGCCAGCAGCTTACAGGGTTCAATTAACCAGCCCCAGCATTTT
CASSLQGSINQPQHF
>once|TRBV10-3|TRBJ1-5|.
TGTGCCATCAGTGTCGGAGCCCGCAATCAGCCCCAGCATTTT
CAISVGARNQPQHF
>.|TRBV7-2|TRBJ2-7|.
TGTGCCAGCAGCTTAGCGGGAGTGGGTTACTACGAGCAGTACTTC
CASSLAGVGYYEQYF
>.|TRBV7-2|TRBJ2-7|.
TGTGCCAGCAGCCCGAATCAGGGTACCTACGAGCAGTACTTC
CASSPNQGTYEQYF
>.|TRBV27|TRBJ2-7|.
TGTGCCAGCAGTTTATCACGGGGGCTCTACTACGAGCAGTACTTC
CASSLSRGLYYEQYF
>.|TRBV18|TRBJ1-4|.
TGTGCCAGCTCACCACGGGCAGGACGGGAAAAACTGTTTTTT
CASSPRAGREKLFF
>.|TRBV5-3|TRBJ2-3|TRBD2
TGTGCCAGAAGACTCGGACTAGCGGGAGGGCAGGATACGCAGTATTTT
CARRLGLAGGQDTQYF
>.|TRBV5-4|TRBJ2-3|.
TGTGCCAGCAGGACCGGGACGACTAGCACAGATACGCAGTATTTT
CASRTGTTSTDTQYF
>.|TRBV11-1|TRBJ2-7|.
TGTGCCAGCAGTTTTTTAGAGGGCGACGAGCAGTACTTC
CASSFLEGDEQYF
>.|TRBV7-2|TRBJ2-1|TRBD2
TGTGCCAGCAGCTTAGGACGCCGGGAGGTGTTTCAGTTCTTC
CASSLGRREVFQFF
>.|TRBV18|TRBJ2-2|.
TGTGCCAGCTCACAGCCGGGACCCTATAACACCGGGGAGCTGTTTTTT
CASSQPGPYNTGELFF
>once|TRBV23-1|TRBJ1-5|TRBD1
TGCGCCAGCAGTCAAAGGGGACAGGGATATAGTCAGCCCCAGCATTTT
CASSQRGQGYSQPQHF
>once|TRBV12-5|TRBJ2-1|TRBD1
TGTGCTAGTGGTTTGTCCCGGGACAGGGGGCGAGGAGGTGGAGTATACAATGAGCAGTTCTTC
CASGLSRDRGRGGGVYNEQFF
>.|TRBV2|TRBJ1-4|.
TGTGCCAGCATCCCGGACGGCGGTAGTGAAAAACTGTTTTTT
CASIPDGGSEKLFF
>few|TRBV6-1|TRBJ2-7|TRBD2
TGTGCCAGCAGTGAAATCGGGTTGGCTAGCGGCTACGAGCAGTACTTC
CASSEIGLASGYEQYF